This T cell receptor (beta chain) was identified during a study of T cell repertoires in cytomegalovirus infection. About the study: Recently identified HLA-C-restricted CMV epitopes were used, and well-studied HLA-B-restricted CMV epitopes were used as well. From public TCR beta signatures came an indication of both CMV infection and matching HLA type.

Regarding this clonotype: The target antigen is unknown.

MiXCR, applied by TCRdb to the reads, yields one record per CDR3 protein. The table has about 480,000 distinct CDR3 sequences, roughly 34% seen once; the top ten hold 17%. The study, taken as a whole, reports: CMV carriers having the relevant HLA were flagged by cumulative public TCR beta family frequency.

CDR1 and CDR2 (germline): SGHVS, FQNEAQ. J gave up 0 bases and V 4 bases, and 10 bases lay outside the gene matches. This CDR3 spans 20 amino acids. V gene TRBV7-8 combines with J gene TRBJ2-1; 15 bases map to TRBD2. The clonotype was recovered from a human donor in good health (CMV status not recorded). Some clones in this sample may be carry-over from other donors' samples. The sample was cultured PBMCs, taken from culture after CMV antigen stimulation. Here the CDR3 DNA reads TGTGCCAGCAGCTCATCGCGGACTAGCGGGAGGGCCAGCTCCTACAATGAGCAGTTCTTC. It encodes CASSSSRTSGRASSYNEQFF. Combining the CDR3 with reference TRBV7-8 and TRBJ2-1 gives the whole variable domain GAGVSQSPRYKVAKRGQDVALRCDPISGHVSLFWYQQALGQGPEFLTYFQNEAQLDKSGLPSDRFFAERPEGSVSTLKIQRTQQEDSAVYLCASSSSRTSGRASSYNEQFFGPGTRLTVL.